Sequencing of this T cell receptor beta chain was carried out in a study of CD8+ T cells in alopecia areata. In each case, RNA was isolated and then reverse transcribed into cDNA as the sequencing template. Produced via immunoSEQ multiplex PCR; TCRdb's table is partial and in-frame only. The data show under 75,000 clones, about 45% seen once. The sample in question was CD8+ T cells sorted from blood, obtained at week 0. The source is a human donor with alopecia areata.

The CDR3 nucleotides read TGTGCCAGCAGCCCAATGCAGACCCTCTCGCAGTACTTC. Translated: CASSPMQTLSQYF. This chain links TRBV14 with TRBJ2-7; D is undetermined. V shed 4 bases and J shed 9 bases, with 16 bases lying between them. CDR1 and CDR2 from the germline V gene are SGHDN and FVKESK. CDR3 length equals 13 residues. Full variable domain (rest looked up from reference TRBV14 and TRBJ2-7): EAGVTQFPSHSVIEKGQTVTLRCDPISGHDNLYWYRRVMGKEIKFLLHFVKESKQDESGMPNNRFLAERTGGTYSTLKVQPAELEDSGVYFCASSPMQTLSQYFGPGTRLTVT.